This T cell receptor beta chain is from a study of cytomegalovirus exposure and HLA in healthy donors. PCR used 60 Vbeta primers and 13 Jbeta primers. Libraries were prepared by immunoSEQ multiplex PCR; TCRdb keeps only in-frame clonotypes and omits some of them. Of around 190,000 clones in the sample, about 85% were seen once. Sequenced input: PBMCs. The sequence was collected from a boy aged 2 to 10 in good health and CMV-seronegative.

The CDR3 sequence is CSARGQGSTDTQYF. DNA for the CDR3: TGCAGCGCTCGAGGACAGGGTAGCACAGATACGCAGTATTTT. The rearrangement joins TRBV29-1 to TRBJ2-3, with 8 bases fitting TRBD1. The germline gives CDR1 SQVTM, CDR2 ANQGSEA. CDR3 length: 14 amino acids. Trimming took 7 bases from V and 0 from J; bases not matched to a gene: 6.